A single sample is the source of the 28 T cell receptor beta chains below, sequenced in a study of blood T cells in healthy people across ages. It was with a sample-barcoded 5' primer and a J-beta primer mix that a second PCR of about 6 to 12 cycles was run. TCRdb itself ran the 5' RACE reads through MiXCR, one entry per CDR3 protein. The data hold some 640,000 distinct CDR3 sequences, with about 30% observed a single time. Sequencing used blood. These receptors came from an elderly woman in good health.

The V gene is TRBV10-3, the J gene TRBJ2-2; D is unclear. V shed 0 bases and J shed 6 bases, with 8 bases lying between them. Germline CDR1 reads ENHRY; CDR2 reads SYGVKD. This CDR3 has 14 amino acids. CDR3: CAISESLRAGELFF. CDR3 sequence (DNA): TGTGCCATCAGTGAGTCTCTACGGGCCGGGGAGCTGTTTTTT.

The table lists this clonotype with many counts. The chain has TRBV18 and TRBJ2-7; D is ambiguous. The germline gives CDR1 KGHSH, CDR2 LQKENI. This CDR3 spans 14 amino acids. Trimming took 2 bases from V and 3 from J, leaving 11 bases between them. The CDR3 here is CASSPGNIDYEQYF. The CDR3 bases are TGTGCCAGCTCACCAGGGAACATAGACTACGAGCAGTACTTC.

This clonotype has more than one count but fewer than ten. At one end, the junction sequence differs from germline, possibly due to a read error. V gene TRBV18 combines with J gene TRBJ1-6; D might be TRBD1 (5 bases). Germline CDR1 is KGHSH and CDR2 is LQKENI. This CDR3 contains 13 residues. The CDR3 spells CASSPGTNSPPHF. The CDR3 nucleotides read TGTGCCAGCTCACCCGGGACGAATTCACCCCCCCACTTT.

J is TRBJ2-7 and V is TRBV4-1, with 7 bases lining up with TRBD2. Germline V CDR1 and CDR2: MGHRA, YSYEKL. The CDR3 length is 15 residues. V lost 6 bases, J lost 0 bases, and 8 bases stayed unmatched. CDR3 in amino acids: CASRFSLAASYEQYF. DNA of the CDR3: TGCGCCAGCAGGTTCTCGCTAGCGGCCTCCTACGAGCAGTACTTC.

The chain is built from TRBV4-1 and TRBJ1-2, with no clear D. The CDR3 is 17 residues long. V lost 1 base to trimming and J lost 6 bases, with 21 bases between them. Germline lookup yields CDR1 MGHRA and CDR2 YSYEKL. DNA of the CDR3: TGCGCCAGCAGCCAAGGGCCAGAGGGTATCGGTTCGAATGGCTACACCTTC. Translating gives CASSQGPEGIGSNGYTF.

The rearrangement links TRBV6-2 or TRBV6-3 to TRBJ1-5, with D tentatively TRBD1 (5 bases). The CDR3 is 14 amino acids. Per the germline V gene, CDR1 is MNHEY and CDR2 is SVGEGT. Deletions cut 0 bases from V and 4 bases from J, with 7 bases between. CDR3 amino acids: CASSYSWGNQPQHF. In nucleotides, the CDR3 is TGTGCCAGCAGTTACTCATGGGGGAATCAGCCCCAGCATTTT.

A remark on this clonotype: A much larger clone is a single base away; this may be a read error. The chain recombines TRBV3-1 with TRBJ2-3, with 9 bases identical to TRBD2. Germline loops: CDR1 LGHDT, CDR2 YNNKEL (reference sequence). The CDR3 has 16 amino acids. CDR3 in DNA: TGTGCCTGCAGCCAGCCAGCGGGGGGCCACACAGATACGCAGTATTTT. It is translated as CACSQPAGGHTDTQYF.

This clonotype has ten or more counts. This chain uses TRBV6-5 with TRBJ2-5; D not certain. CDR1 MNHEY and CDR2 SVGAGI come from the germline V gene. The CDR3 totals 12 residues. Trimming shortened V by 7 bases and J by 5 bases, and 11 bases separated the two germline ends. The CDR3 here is CASTSVGETQYF. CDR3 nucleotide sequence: TGTGCCAGCACTTCCGTCGGGGAGACCCAGTACTTC.

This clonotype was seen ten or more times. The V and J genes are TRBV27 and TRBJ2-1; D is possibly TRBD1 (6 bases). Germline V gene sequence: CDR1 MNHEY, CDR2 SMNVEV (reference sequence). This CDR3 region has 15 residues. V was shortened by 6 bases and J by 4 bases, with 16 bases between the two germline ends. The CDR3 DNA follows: TGTGCCAGCAGCCCTGGGGCAGGGGCTTACAATGAGCAGTTCTTC. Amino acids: CASSPGAGAYNEQFF.

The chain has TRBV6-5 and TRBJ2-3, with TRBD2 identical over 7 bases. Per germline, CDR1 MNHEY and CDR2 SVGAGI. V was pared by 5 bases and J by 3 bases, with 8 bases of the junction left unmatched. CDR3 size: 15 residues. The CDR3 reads CASSPMGGFTDTQYF. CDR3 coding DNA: TGTGCCAGCAGTCCCATGGGAGGGTTTACAGATACGCAGTATTTT.

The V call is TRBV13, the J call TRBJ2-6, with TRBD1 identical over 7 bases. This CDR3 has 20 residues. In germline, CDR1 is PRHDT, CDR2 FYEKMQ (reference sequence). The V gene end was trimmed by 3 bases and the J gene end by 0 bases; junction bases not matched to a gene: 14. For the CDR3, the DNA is TGTGCCAGCAGCTTGGCCTACGTGACAGGGATGATCTCTGGGGCCAACGTCCTGACTTTC. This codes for CASSLAYVTGMISGANVLTF.

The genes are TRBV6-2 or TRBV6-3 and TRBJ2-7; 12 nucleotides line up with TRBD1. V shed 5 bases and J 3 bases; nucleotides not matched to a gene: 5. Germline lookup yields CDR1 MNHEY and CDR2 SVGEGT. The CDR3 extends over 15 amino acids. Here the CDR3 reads CASSLGTGGNYEQYF. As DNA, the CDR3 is TGTGCCAGCAGTCTCGGGACAGGGGGCAACTACGAGCAGTACTTC.

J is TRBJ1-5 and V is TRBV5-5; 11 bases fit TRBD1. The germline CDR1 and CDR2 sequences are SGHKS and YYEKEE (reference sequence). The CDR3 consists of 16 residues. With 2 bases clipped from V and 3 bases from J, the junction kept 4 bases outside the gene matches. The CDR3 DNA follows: TGTGCCAGCAGCTTCTTGGACAGGGGGCTCAATCAGCCCCAGCATTTT. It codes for CASSFLDRGLNQPQHF.

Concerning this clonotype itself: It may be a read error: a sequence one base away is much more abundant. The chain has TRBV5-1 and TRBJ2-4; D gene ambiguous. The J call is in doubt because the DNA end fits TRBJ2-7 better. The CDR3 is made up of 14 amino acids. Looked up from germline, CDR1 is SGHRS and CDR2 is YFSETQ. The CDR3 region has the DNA TGCGCCAGCAGCTGGCCAGCGTACCCTTACGAGCAGTACTTC. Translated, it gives CASSWPAYPYEQYF.

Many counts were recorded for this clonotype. The CDR3 reads CASSLSTRIAGETQYF. In DNA, the CDR3 is TGTGCCAGCAGCTTAAGTACTAGGATCGCGGGAGAGACCCAGTACTTC. The chain is built from TRBV7-2 and TRBJ2-5, with D tentatively TRBD2 (5 bases). Trimming cost V 2 bases and J 4 bases, with 17 bases left between them. Germline loops: CDR1 SGHTA, CDR2 FQGNSA. This CDR3 is built from 16 residues.

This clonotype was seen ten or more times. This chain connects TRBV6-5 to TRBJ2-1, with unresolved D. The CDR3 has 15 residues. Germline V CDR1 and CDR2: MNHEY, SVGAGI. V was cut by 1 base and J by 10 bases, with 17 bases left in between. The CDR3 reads CASSYLRMGLGEQFF. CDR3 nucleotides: TGTGCCAGCAGTTACTTAAGAATGGGGTTGGGCGAGCAGTTCTTC.

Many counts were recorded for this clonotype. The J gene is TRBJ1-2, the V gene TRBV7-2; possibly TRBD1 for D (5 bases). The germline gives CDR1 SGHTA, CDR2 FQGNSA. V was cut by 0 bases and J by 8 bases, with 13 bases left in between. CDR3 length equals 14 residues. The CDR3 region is CASSLAWQGIGYTF. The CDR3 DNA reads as TGTGCCAGCAGCTTAGCGTGGCAGGGTATCGGCTACACCTTC.

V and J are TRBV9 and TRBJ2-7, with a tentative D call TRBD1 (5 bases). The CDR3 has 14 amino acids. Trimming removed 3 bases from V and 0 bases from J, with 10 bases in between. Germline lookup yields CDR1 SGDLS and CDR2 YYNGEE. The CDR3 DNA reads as TGTGCCAGCAGCGGCGACAGCCTCTCCTACGAGCAGTACTTC. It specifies CASSGDSLSYEQYF. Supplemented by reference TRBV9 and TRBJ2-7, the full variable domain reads DSGVTQTPKHLITATGQRVTLRCSPRSGDLSVYWYQQSLDQGLQFLIQYYNGEERAKGNILERFSAQQFPDLHSELNLSSLELGDSALYFCASSGDSLSYEQYFGPGTRLTVT.

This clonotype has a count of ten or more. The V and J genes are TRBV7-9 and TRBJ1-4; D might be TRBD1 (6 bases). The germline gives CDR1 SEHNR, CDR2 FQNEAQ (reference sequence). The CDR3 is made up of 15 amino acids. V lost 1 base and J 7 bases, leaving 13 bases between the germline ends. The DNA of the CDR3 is TGTGCCAGCAGCTTAGTTTTGGGGGCGACTGAAAAACTGTTTTTT. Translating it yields CASSLVLGATEKLFF.

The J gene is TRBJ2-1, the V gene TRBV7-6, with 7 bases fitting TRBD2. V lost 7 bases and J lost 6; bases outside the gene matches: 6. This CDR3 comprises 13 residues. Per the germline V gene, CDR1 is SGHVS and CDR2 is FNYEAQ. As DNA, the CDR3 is TGTGCCAGCAACGCGGGGGATTCCAATGAGCAGTTCTTC. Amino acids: CASNAGDSNEQFF.

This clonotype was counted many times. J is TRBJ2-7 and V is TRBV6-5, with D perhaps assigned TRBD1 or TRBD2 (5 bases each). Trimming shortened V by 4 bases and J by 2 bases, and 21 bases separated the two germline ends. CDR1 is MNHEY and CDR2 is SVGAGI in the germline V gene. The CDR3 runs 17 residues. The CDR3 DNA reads TGTGCCAGCAGTTCCGTGGGTACAGGACTCTTTACCTACGAGCAGTACTTC. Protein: CASSSVGTGLFTYEQYF.

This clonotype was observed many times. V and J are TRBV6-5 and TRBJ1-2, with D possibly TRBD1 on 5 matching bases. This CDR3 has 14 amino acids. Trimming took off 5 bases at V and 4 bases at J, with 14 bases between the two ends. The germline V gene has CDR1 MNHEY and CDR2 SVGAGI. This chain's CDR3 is CASSDRDYSYGYTF. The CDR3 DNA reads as TGTGCCAGCAGTGACCGGGACTATAGCTATGGCTACACCTTC.

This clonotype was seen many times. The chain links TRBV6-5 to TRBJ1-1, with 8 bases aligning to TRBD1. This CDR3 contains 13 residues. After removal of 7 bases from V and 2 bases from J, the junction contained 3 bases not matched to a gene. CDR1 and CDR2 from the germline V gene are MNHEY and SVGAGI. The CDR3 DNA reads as TGTGCCAGCACCGACAGGGGTAACACTGAAGCTTTCTTT. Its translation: CASTDRGNTEAFF.

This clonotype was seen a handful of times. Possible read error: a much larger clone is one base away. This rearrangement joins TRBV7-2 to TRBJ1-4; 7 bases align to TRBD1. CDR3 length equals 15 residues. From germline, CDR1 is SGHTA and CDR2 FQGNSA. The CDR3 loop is CASSLGQVINEKRFF. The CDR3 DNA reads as TGTGCCAGCAGCCTAGGACAGGTGATAAATGAAAAACGGTTTTTT.

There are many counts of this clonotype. This chain's CDR3 is CSASLAGGPNGNIQYF. CDR3 DNA: TGCAGTGCTAGTCTAGCGGGGGGGCCGAATGGTAACATTCAGTACTTC. The chain links TRBV20-1 to TRBJ2-4, with 12 bases that match TRBD2. Germline lookup yields CDR1 DFQATT and CDR2 SNEGSKA (reference sequence). The CDR3 consists of 16 residues. V lost 3 bases to trimming and J lost 7 bases; unmatched junction nucleotides: 10.

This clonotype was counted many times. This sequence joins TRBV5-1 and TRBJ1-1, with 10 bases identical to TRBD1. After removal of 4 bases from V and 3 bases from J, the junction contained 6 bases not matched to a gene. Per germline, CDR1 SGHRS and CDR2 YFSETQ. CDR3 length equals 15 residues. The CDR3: CASSPRQGADTEAFF. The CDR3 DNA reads TGCGCCAGCAGCCCCAGACAGGGGGCTGACACTGAAGCTTTCTTT.

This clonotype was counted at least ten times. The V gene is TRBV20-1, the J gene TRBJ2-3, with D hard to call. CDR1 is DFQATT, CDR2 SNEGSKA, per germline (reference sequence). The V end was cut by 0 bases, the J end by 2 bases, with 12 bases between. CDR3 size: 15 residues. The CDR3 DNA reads TGCAGTGCTAGAGAGGCTGACGGGTACACAGATACGCAGTATTTT. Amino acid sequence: CSAREADGYTDTQYF.

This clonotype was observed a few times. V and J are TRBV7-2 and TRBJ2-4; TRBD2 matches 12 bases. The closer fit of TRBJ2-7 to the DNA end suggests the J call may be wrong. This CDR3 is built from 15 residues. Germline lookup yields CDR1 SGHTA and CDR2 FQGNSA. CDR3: CASSSRTSGAHEQYF. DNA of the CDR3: TGTGCCAGCAGCTCGCGGACTAGCGGGGCCCACGAGCAGTACTTC.